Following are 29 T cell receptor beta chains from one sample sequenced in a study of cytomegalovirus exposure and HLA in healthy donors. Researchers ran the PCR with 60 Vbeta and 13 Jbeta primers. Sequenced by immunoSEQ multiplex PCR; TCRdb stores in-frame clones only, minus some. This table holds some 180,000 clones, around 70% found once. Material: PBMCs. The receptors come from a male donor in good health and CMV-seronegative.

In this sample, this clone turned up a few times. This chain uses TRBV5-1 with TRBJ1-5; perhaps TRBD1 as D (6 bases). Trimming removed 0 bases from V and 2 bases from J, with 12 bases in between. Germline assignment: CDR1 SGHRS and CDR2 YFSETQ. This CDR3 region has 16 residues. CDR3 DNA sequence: TGCGCCAGCAGCTTGGTTCCAGGGGAAGGCAATCAGCCCCAGCATTTT. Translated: CASSLVPGEGNQPQHF.

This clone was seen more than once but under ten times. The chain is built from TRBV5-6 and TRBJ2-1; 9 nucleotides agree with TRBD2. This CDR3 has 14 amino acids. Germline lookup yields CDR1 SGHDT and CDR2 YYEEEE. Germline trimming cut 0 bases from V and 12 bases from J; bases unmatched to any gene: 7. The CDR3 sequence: CASSLGLAEGRQFF. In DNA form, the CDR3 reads TGTGCCAGCAGCTTGGGACTAGCGGAGGGGAGGCAGTTCTTC.

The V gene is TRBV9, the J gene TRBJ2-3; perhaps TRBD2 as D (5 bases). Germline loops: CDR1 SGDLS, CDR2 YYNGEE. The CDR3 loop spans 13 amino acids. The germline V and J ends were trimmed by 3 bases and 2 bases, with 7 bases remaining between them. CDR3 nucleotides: TGTGCCAGCAGCGAGCGGAACACAGATACGCAGTATTTT. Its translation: CASSERNTDTQYF.

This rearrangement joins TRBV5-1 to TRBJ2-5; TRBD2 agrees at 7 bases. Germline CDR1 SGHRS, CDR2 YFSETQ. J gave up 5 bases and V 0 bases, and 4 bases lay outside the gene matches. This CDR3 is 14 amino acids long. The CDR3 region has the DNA TGCGCCAGCAGCTTGGCGGCCGGGAGGGAGACCCAGTACTTC. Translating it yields CASSLAAGRETQYF.

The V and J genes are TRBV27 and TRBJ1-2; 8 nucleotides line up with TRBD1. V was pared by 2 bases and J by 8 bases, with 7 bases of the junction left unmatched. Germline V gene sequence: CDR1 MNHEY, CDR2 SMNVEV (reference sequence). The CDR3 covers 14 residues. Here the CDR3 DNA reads TGTGCCAGCAGTTTAGCGGGACAGGAAAAAGGCTACACCTTC. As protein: CASSLAGQEKGYTF.

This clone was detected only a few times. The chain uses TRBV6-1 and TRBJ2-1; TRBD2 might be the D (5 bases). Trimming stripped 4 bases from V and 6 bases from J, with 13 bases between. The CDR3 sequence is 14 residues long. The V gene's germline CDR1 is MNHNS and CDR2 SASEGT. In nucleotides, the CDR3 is TGTGCCAGCAGTGGCACTAGATCGTCCAATGAGCAGTTCTTC. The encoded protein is CASSGTRSSNEQFF.

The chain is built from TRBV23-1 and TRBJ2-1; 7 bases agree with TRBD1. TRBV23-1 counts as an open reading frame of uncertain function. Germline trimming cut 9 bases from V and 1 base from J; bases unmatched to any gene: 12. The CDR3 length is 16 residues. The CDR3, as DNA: TGCGCCAGTCTTCGAGGGGGCCGGCCGTCCTACAATGAGCAGTTCTTC. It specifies CASLRGGRPSYNEQFF.

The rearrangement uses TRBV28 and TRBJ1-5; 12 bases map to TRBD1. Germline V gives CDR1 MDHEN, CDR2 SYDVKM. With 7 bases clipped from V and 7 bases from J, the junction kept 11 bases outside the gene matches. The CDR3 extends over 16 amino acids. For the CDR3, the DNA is TGTGCCAGCATCCTGGGGGGACAGGGGGCATGGCAGCCCCAGCATTTT. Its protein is CASILGGQGAWQPQHF.

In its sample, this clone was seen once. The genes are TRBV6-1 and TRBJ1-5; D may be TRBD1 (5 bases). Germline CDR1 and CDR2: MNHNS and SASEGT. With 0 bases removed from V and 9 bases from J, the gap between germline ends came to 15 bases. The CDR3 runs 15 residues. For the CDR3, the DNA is TGTGCCAGCAGTGAAGCGGGAGGGGACTTTGGGCCCCAGCATTTT. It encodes CASSEAGGDFGPQHF.

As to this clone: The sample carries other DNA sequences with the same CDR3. CDR3 nucleotide sequence: TGTGCCAGCAGCTTCCACTTAGCTGTTCTCTCCTACGAGCAGTACTTC. It encodes CASSFHLAVLSYEQYF. The chain has TRBV28 and TRBJ2-7; D unresolved. V shed 6 bases and J shed 0 bases, with 18 bases lying between them. Germline V CDR1 and CDR2: MDHEN, SYDVKM. CDR3 length: 16 amino acids.

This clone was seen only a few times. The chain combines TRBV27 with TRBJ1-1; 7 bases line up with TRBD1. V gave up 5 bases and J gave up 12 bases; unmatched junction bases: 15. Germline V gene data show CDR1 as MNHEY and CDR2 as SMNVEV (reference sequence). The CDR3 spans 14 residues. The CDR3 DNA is TGTGCCAGCAGTCCACCTACAGGGGTAAAGTTGTCTTTCTTT. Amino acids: CASSPPTGVKLSFF.

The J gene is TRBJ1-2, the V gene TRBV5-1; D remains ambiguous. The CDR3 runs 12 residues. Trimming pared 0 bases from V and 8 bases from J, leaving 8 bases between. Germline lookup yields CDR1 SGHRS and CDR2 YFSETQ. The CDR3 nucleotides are TGCGCCAGCAGCTTGGACAAATGGGGCTACACCTTC. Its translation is CASSLDKWGYTF.

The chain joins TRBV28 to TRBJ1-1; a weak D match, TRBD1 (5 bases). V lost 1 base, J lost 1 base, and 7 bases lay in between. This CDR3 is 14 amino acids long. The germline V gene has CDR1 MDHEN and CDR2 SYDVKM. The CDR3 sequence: CASSLLGGNTEAFF. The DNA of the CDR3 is TGTGCCAGCAGTTTATTGGGGGGGAACACTGAAGCTTTCTTT.

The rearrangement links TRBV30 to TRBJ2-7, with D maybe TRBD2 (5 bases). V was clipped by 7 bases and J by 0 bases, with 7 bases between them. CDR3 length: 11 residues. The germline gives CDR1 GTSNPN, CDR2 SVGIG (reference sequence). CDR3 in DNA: TGTGCCTTTACTAGCTCCTACGAGCAGTACTTC. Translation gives CAFTSSYEQYF. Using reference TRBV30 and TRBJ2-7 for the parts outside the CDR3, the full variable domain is SQTIHQWPATLVQPVGSPLSLECTVEGTSNPNLYWYRQAAGRGLQLLFYSVGIGQISSEVPQNLSASRPQDRQFILSSKKLLLSDSGFYLCAFTSSYEQYFGPGTRLTVT.

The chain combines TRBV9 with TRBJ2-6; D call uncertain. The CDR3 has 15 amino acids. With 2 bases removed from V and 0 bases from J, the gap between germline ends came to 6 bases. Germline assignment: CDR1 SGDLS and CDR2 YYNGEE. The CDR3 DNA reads TGTGCCAGCAGCGTTCAGGACTCTGGGGCCAACGTCCTGACTTTC. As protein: CASSVQDSGANVLTF.

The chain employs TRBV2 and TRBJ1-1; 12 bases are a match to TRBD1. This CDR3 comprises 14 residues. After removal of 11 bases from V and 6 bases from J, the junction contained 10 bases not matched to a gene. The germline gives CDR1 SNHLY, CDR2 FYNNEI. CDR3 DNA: TGTGCCTCCGGGACAGGGGGCGGACGGGCTGAAGCTTTCTTT. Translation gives CASGTGGGRAEAFF. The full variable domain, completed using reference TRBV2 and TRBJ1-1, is EPEVTQTPSHQVTQMGQEVILRCVPISNHLYFYWYRQILGQKVEFLVSFYNNEISEKSEIFDDQFSVERPDGSNFTLKIRSTKLEDSAMYFCASGTGGGRAEAFFGQGTRLTVV.

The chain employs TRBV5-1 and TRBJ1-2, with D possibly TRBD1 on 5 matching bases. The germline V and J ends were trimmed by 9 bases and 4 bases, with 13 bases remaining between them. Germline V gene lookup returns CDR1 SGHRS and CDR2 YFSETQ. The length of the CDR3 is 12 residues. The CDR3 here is CATGGSGYGYTF. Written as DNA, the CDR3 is TGCGCCACCGGGGGGTCGGGCTATGGCTACACCTTC. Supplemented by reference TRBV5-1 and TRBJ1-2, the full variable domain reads KAGVTQTPRYLIKTRGQQVTLSCSPISGHRSVSWYQQTPGQGLQFLFEYFSETQRNKGNFPGRFSGRQFSNSRSEMNVSTLELGDSALYLCATGGSGYGYTFGSGTRLTVV.

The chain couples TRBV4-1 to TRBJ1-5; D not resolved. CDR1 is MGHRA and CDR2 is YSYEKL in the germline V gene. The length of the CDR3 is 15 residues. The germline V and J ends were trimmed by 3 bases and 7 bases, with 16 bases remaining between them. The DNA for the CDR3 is TGCGCCAGCAGCCACGGGGAGGGAAAGGGCCAGCCCCAGCATTTT. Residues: CASSHGEGKGQPQHF.

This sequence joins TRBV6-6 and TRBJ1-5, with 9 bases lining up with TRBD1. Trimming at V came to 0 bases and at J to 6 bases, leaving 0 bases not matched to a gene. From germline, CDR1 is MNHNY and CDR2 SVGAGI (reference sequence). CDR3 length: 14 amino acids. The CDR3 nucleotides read TGTGCCAGCAGTTACTCGGGACAGGGTCAGCCCCAGCATTTT. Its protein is CASSYSGQGQPQHF.

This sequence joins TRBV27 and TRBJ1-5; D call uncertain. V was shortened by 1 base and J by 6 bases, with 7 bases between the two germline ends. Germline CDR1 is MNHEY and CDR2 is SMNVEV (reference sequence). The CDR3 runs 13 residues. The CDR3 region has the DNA TGTGCCAGCAGTTTATTGGTCAGTCAGCCCCAGCATTTT. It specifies CASSLLVSQPQHF.

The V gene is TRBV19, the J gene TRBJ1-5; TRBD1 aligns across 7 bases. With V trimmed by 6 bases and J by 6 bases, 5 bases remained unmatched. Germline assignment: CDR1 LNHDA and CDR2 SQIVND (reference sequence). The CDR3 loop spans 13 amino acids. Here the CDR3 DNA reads TGTGCCAGTAGAGGGGGCTCGGTTCAGCCCCAGCATTTT. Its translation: CASRGGSVQPQHF.

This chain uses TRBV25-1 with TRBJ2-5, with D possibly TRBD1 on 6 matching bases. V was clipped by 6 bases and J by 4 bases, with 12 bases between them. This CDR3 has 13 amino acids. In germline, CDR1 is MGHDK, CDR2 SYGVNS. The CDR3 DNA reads TGTGCCAGCAGCGGGACACAAGTAGAGACCCAGTACTTC. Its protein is CASSGTQVETQYF. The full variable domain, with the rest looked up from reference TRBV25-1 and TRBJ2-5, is EADIYQTPRYLVIGTGKKITLECSQTMGHDKMYWYQQDPGMELHLIHYSYGVNSTEKGDLSSESTVSRIRTEHFPLTLESARPSHTSQYLCASSGTQVETQYFGPGTRLLVL.

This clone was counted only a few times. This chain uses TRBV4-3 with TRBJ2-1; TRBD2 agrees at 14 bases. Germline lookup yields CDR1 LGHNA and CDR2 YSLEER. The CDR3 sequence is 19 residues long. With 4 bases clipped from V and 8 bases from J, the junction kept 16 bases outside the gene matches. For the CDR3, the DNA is TGCGCCAGCAGCCGAGAATGGGCCGGGACTAGCGGGAGCTCACATGAGCAGTTCTTC. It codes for CASSREWAGTSGSSHEQFF.

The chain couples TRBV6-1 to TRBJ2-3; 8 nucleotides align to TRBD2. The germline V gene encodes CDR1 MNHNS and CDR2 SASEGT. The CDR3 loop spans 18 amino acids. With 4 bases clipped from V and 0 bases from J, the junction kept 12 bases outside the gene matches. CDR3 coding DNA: TGTGCCAGCAGTGCTCGCTTGTCGGGGGGGGGTAGCACAGATACGCAGTATTTT. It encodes CASSARLSGGGSTDTQYF.

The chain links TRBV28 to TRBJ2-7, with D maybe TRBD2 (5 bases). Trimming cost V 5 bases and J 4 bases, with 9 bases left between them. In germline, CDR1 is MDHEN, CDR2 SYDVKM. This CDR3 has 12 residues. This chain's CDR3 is CASSAGDYEQYF. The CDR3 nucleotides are TGTGCCAGCAGTGCGGGCGATTACGAGCAGTACTTC.

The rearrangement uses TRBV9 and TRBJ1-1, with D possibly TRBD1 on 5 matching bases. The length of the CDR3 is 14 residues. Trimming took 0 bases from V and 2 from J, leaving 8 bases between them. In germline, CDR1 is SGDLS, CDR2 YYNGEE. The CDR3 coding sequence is TGTGCCAGCAGCGTAGGACAGATTAACACTGAAGCTTTCTTT. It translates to CASSVGQINTEAFF.

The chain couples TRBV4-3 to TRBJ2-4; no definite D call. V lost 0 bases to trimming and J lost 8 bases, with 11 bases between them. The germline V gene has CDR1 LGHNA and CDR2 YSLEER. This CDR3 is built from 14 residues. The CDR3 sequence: CASSQETPRDIQYF. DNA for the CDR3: TGCGCCAGCAGCCAAGAGACTCCCCGTGACATTCAGTACTTC.

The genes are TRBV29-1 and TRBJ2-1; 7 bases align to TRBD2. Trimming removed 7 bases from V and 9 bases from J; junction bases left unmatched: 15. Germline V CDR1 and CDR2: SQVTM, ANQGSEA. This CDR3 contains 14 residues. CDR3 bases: TGCAGCGCCGAAGGCCAGCGGGGAATTGCTGAGCAGTTCTTC. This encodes CSAEGQRGIAEQFF.

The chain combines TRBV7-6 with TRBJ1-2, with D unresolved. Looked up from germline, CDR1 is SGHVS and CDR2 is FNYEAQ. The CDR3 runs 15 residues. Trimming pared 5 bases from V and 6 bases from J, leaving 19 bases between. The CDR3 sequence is CASSPNLAGSDGYTF. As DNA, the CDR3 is TGTGCCAGCAGCCCCAACCTGGCGGGGAGTGATGGCTACACCTTC.